What follows describes a single T cell receptor (beta chain). Antigen: not known. CDR1 is KGHSH, CDR2 LQKENI, per germline. The V end lost 4 bases, the J end lost 2 bases, and 8 bases lay between the germline ends. The CDR3 runs to 13 residues. The treatment was: oral pan-JAK inhibitor, 5-10 mg twice daily. In alopecia areata patients, both lesional scalp punch biopsies and peripheral blood were collected. RNA, once extracted, was reverse transcribed into cDNA for use as the sequencing template. Assay: immunoSEQ multiplex PCR; the TCRdb copy retains only in-frame clones and omits some. The sample has over 100,000 clones, more than 40% seen once. The sample originates from a study of CD8+ T cells in alopecia areata. Study details: Treatment with tofacitinib (6 to 18 months) was followed by 6 months off drug. Study-wide findings and caveats: Although TCR sharing was seen in mice, sharing across patients was less clear, possibly for HLA-related reasons.

The chain links TRBV18 to TRBJ1-1; D not resolved. Sequences were derived from CD4+ T cells sorted from blood, sampled at week 4, from a patient treated with tofacitinib. This receptor was identified in a human donor with alopecia areata. Here the CDR3 reads CASSQSTNTEAFF. The CDR3, as DNA: TGTGCCAGCTCACAGTCTACTAACACTGAAGCTTTCTTT.